This T cell receptor (beta chain) was retrieved from a study of CD8 T cells in ankylosing spondylitis. TCRdb reprocessed the 5' RACE reads with MiXCR, giving one entry per CDR3 protein. The data contain 75,000 to 95,000 distinct CDR3 sequences, about 8.1% of them singletons. The CDR3 runs to 15 residues. CDR1 is KGHSY and CDR2 is FQNENV in the germline V gene. V lost 3 bases and J lost 8, with 17 bases in between. Study results and caveats: CD8+ by phenotype, disease-linked clones were relatively rare in peripheral blood. A TCR beta motif of about 8 highly homologous variants appeared characteristic of ankylosing spondylitis blood.

This clonotype was seen only a few times. Antigen: not known. The sample comprised blood, either unsorted or a sorted T cell fraction (not recorded which). V gene TRBV16 combines with J gene TRBJ2-1, with TRBD2 as a possible D gene (6 bases). The receptor comes from a male donor with ankylosing spondylitis. The chain's CDR3 is CASSQVGARGDEQFF. CDR3 DNA: TGTGCCAGCAGCCAGGTCGGGGCACGCGGGGATGAGCAGTTCTTC. Complete variable domain (other parts from reference TRBV16 and TRBJ2-1): GEEVAQTPKHLVRGEGQKAKLYCAPIKGHSYVFWYQQVLKNEFKFLISFQNENVFDETGMPKERFSAKCLPNSPCSLEIQATKLEDSAVYFCASSQVGARGDEQFFGPGTRLTVL.